This entry lists 14 T cell receptor beta chains sequenced from one sample in a study of cytomegalovirus exposure and HLA in healthy donors. PCR was performed using 60 Vbeta and 13 Jbeta primers. The method was immunoSEQ multiplex PCR; TCRdb's version includes in-frame clones alone and lacks a portion of them. The profile covers under 150,000 clones, with 80% to 85% appearing a single time and 3% to 3.5% taken by the ten largest. Sequenced: PBMCs. Source of these receptors: a male donor in good health and CMV-seronegative.

The chain carries TRBV27 and TRBJ1-2, with D possibly matching TRBD1 (6 bases). Germline V gene lookup returns CDR1 MNHEY and CDR2 SMNVEV (reference sequence). V was pared by 2 bases and J by 8 bases, with 24 bases between. The CDR3 contains 17 residues. CDR3 DNA: TGTGCCAGCAGTTTACCGATGCGAGACAGGTCCCTCAACGGCTACACCTTC. This translates into CASSLPMRDRSLNGYTF.

The chain has TRBV7-6 and TRBJ2-3; D is ambiguous. Deletions cut 5 bases from V and 4 bases from J, with 13 bases between. The CDR3 spans 14 residues. The germline V gene has CDR1 SGHVS and CDR2 FNYEAQ. CDR3 DNA sequence: TGTGCCAGCAGCCCCGTCGGTTTCGCAGATACGCAGTATTTT. The encoded protein is CASSPVGFADTQYF.

V is TRBV28 and J is TRBJ1-5; TRBD1 is a possible D gene (5 bases). V lost 6 bases, J lost 0 bases, and 18 bases lay in between. The CDR3 consists of 17 residues. Per the germline V gene, CDR1 is MDHEN and CDR2 is SYDVKM. Here the CDR3 DNA reads TGTGCCAGCAGCCCTAACCTCTGGACAACTAGCAATCAGCCCCAGCATTTT. This gives the protein CASSPNLWTTSNQPQHF.

The rearrangement uses TRBV5-4 and TRBJ1-2; the D gene is possibly TRBD1 (6 bases). The V gene's germline CDR1 is SGHNT and CDR2 YYREEE (reference sequence). The CDR3 covers 16 residues. Trimming left V 2 bases short and J 5 bases short, with 19 bases between. The CDR3, as DNA: TGTGCCAGCAGCTTTACGCCCAGGGGAACCTTTTATGGCTACACCTTC. Protein product: CASSFTPRGTFYGYTF. The complete variable domain, with remaining parts taken from reference TRBV5-4 and TRBJ1-2, reads ETGVTQSPTHLIKTRGQQVTLRCSSQSGHNTVSWYQQALGQGPQFIFQYYREEENGRGNFPPRFSGLQFPNYSSELNVNALELDDSALYLCASSFTPRGTFYGYTFGSGTRLTVV.

The V gene is TRBV7-5, the J gene TRBJ2-7; the D call TRBD2 from the table was never checked on the DNA. TRBV7-5 is tagged as a pseudogene. CDR3 size: 16 residues. The CDR3 reads CARSSRKRDSLSEQYF. CDR3 nucleotides: TGTGCCAGAAGCTCCCGAAAGCGGGACTCTTTAAGCGAGCAGTACTTC.

The sample holds one count of this clone. The V call is TRBV28, the J call TRBJ1-5, with 10 bases aligning to TRBD1. CDR1 and CDR2 from the germline V gene are MDHEN and SYDVKM. J lost 6 bases, V lost 6 bases, and 11 bases had no gene match. The CDR3 is made up of 16 amino acids. Here the CDR3 DNA reads TGTGCCAGCAGCCTGTCCGAGACAGGGGGCACTCAGCCCCAGCATTTT. This sequence encodes CASSLSETGGTQPQHF.

The chain uses TRBV28 and TRBJ2-1; 11 bases fit TRBD2. CDR1 is MDHEN, CDR2 SYDVKM, per germline. The CDR3 spans 17 residues. V was clipped by 6 bases and J by 0 bases; unmatched bases: 7. The CDR3 DNA reads as TGTGCCAGCAGAACCGGGACTAGCGGCCCCTCCTACAATGAGCAGTTCTTC. It encodes CASRTGTSGPSYNEQFF.

This chain connects TRBV7-9 to TRBJ2-2; 7 bases line up with TRBD1. V lost 4 bases to trimming and J lost 2 bases; unmatched junction nucleotides: 4. CDR3 length: 15 residues. Germline V gene lookup returns CDR1 SEHNR and CDR2 FQNEAQ (reference sequence). As DNA, the CDR3 is TGTGCCAGCAGCTCTGACAGGGTCAACACCGGGGAGCTGTTTTTT. Translation gives CASSSDRVNTGELFF.

This clone is a singleton in its sample. In DNA form, the CDR3 reads TGTGCCAGCAGCTTTCTCGGACTAGCGGGGGCGAACACCGGGGAGCTGTTTTTT. Translated: CASSFLGLAGANTGELFF. The J gene is TRBJ2-2, the V gene TRBV11-3, with 13 bases that match TRBD2. The CDR3 is 18 amino acids. Germline V gives CDR1 SGHNT, CDR2 YENEEA. With V trimmed by 3 bases and J by 0 bases, 4 bases remained unmatched.

The chain joins TRBV5-4 to TRBJ1-1, with 7 positions matching TRBD1. V dropped 4 bases and J dropped 3; count of bases not matched to a gene: 3. The CDR3 contains 13 residues. The V gene's germline CDR1 is SGHNT and CDR2 YYREEE (reference sequence). For the CDR3, the DNA is TGTGCCAGCAGCCAGACAGGGTACACTGAAGCTTTCTTT. Translation gives CASSQTGYTEAFF.

V usage is TRBV9 and J usage is TRBJ2-3, with 7 bases fitting TRBD1. Germline CDR1 reads SGDLS; CDR2 reads YYNGEE. Trimming removed 2 bases from V and 6 bases from J; junction bases left unmatched: 9. CDR3 length: 15 amino acids. The CDR3 sequence: CASSVRDSQWDTQYF. The CDR3 DNA follows: TGTGCCAGCAGCGTTCGGGACAGCCAGTGGGATACGCAGTATTTT.

V is TRBV28 and J is TRBJ2-7, with TRBD2 matching 7 bases. The V segment lost 7 bases and the J segment 0 bases; nucleotides outside the gene matches: 3. In germline, CDR1 is MDHEN, CDR2 SYDVKM. The CDR3 consists of 13 residues. The CDR3 reads CASNSGLSYEQYF. The CDR3 nucleotides read TGTGCCAGCAATAGCGGGCTCTCCTACGAGCAGTACTTC.

This sequence joins TRBV5-1 and TRBJ2-7; 8 bases map to TRBD1. The V gene end was trimmed by 5 bases and the J gene end by 2 bases; junction bases not matched to a gene: 9. CDR3 length: 15 residues. Germline lookup yields CDR1 SGHRS and CDR2 YFSETQ. The CDR3 DNA follows: TGCGCCAGCAGTTTGAAGACAGGGGCAACCTACGAGCAGTACTTC. Translating gives CASSLKTGATYEQYF.

The rearrangement uses TRBV28 and TRBJ2-1; the match to TRBD2 covers 9 bases. Germline V gene data show CDR1 as MDHEN and CDR2 as SYDVKM. This CDR3 comprises 15 residues. With V trimmed by 5 bases and J by 3 bases, 5 bases remained unmatched. The CDR3 here is CASSPSGDLYNEQFF. DNA for the CDR3: TGTGCCAGCAGTCCTAGCGGGGACCTCTACAATGAGCAGTTCTTC.